The clone carrying this TCR beta chain is classed as medium-sized (0.01 to 0.1%). Template input was genomic DNA from bulk tumor (approximately 640 ng per sample). Several spatially distant biopsies were obtained per primary tumor intraoperatively. Patients underwent curative surgery for untreated, newly diagnosed non-small cell lung cancer. In a multiplex PCR, 32 V and 13 J primers amplified TCR beta CDR3. TCRdb passed the multiplex PCR reads through MiXCR, listing each CDR3 protein once. The sample lists a few thousand distinct CDR3 sequences, roughly 18% seen once, with 3% to 4.5% in the top ten. This record belongs to a study of immune heterogeneity within non-small cell lung tumors. Germline CDR1 reads SGHRS; CDR2 reads YFSETQ. V was shortened by 2 bases and J by 0 bases, with 19 bases between the two germline ends. This CDR3 has 18 amino acids.

The V gene is TRBV5-1, the J gene TRBJ2-3, with D possibly TRBD2 on 6 matching bases. What was sequenced was lung tumor tissue. This TCR derives from a man in his forties with non-small cell lung cancer. The DNA for the CDR3 is TGCGCCAGCAGCTTTATCAAAACGGGGGAACCTAGCACAGATACGCAGTATTTT. The encoded protein is CASSFIKTGEPSTDTQYF.